This TCR beta chain was identified during a study of T cells after posttransplantation cyclophosphamide. The study, taken as a whole, reports: Blood and skin or GI T cell repertoires showed limited TRB overlap. Recipient CMV seropositivity and CMV reactivation strongly tracked TRB clonality. Later post-transplant blood repertoires were often dominated by donor CD8+ memory clones.

On this clone itself: Its antigen is still unknown.

TCRdb's table, derived via immunoSEQ multiplex PCR, lists solely in-frame clones and lacks some. The sample lists fewer than 55,000 clones; 94% were seen once. Specimen: PBMCs. This sequence was found in a woman younger than 45 in good health and a related stem cell transplant donor.

This CDR3 is CASTAVRGSNQPQHF. CDR3 in DNA: TGTGCCAGTACCGCCGTAAGAGGAAGCAATCAGCCCCAGCATTTT. The chain recombines TRBV19 with TRBJ1-5; unclear D gene. V lost 7 bases, J lost 1 base, and 14 bases lay in between. CDR1 is LNHDA, CDR2 SQIVND, per germline (reference sequence). There are 15 residues in the CDR3.